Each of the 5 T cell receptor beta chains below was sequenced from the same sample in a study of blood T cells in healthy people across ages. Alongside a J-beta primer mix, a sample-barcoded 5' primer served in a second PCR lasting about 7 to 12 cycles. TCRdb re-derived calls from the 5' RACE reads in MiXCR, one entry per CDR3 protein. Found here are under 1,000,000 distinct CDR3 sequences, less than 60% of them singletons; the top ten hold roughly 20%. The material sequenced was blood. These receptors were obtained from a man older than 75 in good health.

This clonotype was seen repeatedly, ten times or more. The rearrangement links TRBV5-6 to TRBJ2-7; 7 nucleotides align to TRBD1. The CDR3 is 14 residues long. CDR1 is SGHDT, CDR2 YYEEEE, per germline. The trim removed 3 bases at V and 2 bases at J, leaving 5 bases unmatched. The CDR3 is CASSWTGQTYEQYF. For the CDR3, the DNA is TGTGCCAGCAGCTGGACAGGACAAACCTACGAGCAGTACTTC.

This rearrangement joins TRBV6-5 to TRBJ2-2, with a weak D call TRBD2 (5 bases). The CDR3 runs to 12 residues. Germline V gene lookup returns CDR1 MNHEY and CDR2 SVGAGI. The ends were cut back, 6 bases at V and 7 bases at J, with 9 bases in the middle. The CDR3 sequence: CASSARGGELFF. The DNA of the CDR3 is TGTGCCAGCAGCGCCCGGGGCGGGGAGCTGTTTTTT.

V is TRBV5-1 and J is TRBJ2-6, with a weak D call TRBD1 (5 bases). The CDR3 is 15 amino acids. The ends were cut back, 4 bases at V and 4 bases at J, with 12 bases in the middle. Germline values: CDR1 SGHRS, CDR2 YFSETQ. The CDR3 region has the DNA TGCGCCAGCAGCACTCCAGGGTCCGGGGCCAACGTCCTGACTTTC. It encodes CASSTPGSGANVLTF.

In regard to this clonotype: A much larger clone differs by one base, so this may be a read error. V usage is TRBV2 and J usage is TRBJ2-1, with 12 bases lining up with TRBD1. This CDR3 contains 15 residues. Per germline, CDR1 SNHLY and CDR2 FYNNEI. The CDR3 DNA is TGTGCCAGCAGTAGGCCGGGACAGGGGGCAAATGAGCAGTTGTTC. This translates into CASSRPGQGANEQLF.

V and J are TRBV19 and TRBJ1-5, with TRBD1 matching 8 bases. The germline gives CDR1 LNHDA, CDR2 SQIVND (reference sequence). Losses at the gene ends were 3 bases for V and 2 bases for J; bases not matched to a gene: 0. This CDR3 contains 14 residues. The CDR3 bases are TGTGCCAGTAGTATGGGACAGGGCAATCAGCCCCAGCATTTT. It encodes CASSMGQGNQPQHF. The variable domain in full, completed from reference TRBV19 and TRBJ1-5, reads DGGITQSPKYLFRKEGQNVTLSCEQNLNHDAMYWYRQDPGQGLRLIYYSQIVNDFQKGDIAEGYSVSREKKESFPLTVTSAQKNPTAFYLCASSMGQGNQPQHFGDGTRLSIL.